This T cell receptor beta chain was sequenced in a study of T-cell memory formation after mild COVID-19. Regarding the study as a whole: Clones contracting across day 15 to 85 had a balanced CD4/CD8 profile; later expanding clones leaned CD4+.

The germline V gene has CDR1 LGHDT and CDR2 YNNKEL (reference sequence). Trimming stripped 3 bases from V and 2 bases from J, with 3 bases between. The CDR3 extends over 12 amino acids. This clonotype was recorded a few times. Its target is unknown. TCR alpha and TCR beta cDNA libraries with sample barcodes and UMIs came from 5'RACE using constant-segment primers. TCRdb redid the calling of the 5' RACE reads with MiXCR, one entry per CDR3 protein. The sample has approximately 410,000 distinct CDR3 sequences; more than 20% are singletons. This sequence joins TRBV3-1 and TRBJ2-3; D remains unclear. The clonotype comes from an adult woman who had mild COVID-19 (a few samples of this study predate the infection). Cell type and time point are not known. Source material: PBMCs or a T cell subset sorted from them (not recorded which). CDR3 region: CASSQDTDTQYF. The CDR3 bases are TGTGCCAGCAGCCAGGACACAGATACGCAGTATTTT.